These 18 T cell receptor beta chains originate from one sample sequenced in a study of post-analysis software for immune sequencing data. General study findings and limits: Five or six TRBV segments were significantly more frequent in patients than in controls. TRBV5-6, TRBV5-1 and TRBV20-1 were among these segments.

The TCR beta cDNA libraries contained unique molecular identifiers. TCRdb reprocessed the PCR reads with MiXCR, giving one entry per CDR3 protein. The data contain about 400,000 distinct CDR3 sequences, 30% to 45% of them singletons. The antigens for these receptors are not known. Sequenced input: blood. These receptors were collected from a girl between 5 and 17 years old with multiple sclerosis.

J is TRBJ2-1 and V is TRBV6-2 or TRBV6-3; D ambiguous. Germline CDR1 is MNHEY and CDR2 is SVGEGT. Between the trimmed V and J ends, which lost 10 bases and 6 bases, there was a span of 19 bases. The CDR3 runs 14 residues. The CDR3 coding sequence is TGTGCCATCAGAGGCACCACCCACGGCAATGAGCAGTTCTTC. Residues: CAIRGTTHGNEQFF.

V gene TRBV3-1 combines with J gene TRBJ2-6; D call uncertain. Germline loops: CDR1 LGHDT, CDR2 YNNKEL (reference sequence). CDR3 length: 18 residues. The ends were cut back, 5 bases at V and 1 base at J, with 18 bases in the middle. The CDR3 sequence: CASSSSLIAASGANVLTF. Written as DNA, the CDR3 is TGTGCCAGCAGCTCGTCCCTTATTGCGGCGTCTGGGGCCAACGTCCTGACTTTC.

This clonotype was detected once. The chain recombines TRBV24-1 with TRBJ1-4; D may be TRBD1 (5 bases). The V and J ends lost 4 bases and 5 bases respectively, with 16 bases between them. CDR1 is KGHDR, CDR2 SFDVKD, per germline. CDR3 size: 16 residues. CDR3: CATSEATGVGNEKLFF. CDR3 in DNA: TGTGCCACCAGTGAGGCAACAGGCGTCGGAAATGAAAAACTGTTTTTT.

V and J are TRBV2 and TRBJ2-5; D not resolved. Trimming shortened V by 5 bases and J by 5 bases, and 15 bases separated the two germline ends. The germline gives CDR1 SNHLY, CDR2 FYNNEI. This CDR3 contains 14 residues. The CDR3 sequence: CASSPARPTETQYF. DNA of the CDR3: TGTGCCAGCAGTCCAGCCCGACCTACCGAGACCCAGTACTTC.

J is TRBJ1-4 and V is TRBV7-8; perhaps TRBD1 as D (5 bases). The V end was cut by 6 bases, the J end by 5 bases, with 13 bases between. Germline lookup yields CDR1 SGHVS and CDR2 FQNEAQ. This CDR3 region has 14 residues. As DNA, the CDR3 is TGTGCCAGCAGTTGGGGCAGGAAAAATGAAAAACTGTTTTTT. It specifies CASSWGRKNEKLFF.

The rearrangement joins TRBV29-1 to TRBJ2-1, with 9 bases that match TRBD2. The CDR3 spans 15 residues. Germline CDR1 and CDR2: SQVTM and ANQGSEA. J was trimmed by 4 bases and V by 2 bases; bases with no gene match: 6. The CDR3 loop reads CSVERASGVYNEQFF. The CDR3 DNA reads TGCAGCGTTGAAAGGGCTAGCGGGGTTTACAATGAGCAGTTCTTC.

The CDR3 loop reads CAVTGLAYDTQYF. CDR3 nucleotides: TGTGCCGTAACTGGACTAGCCTATGATACGCAGTATTTT. The genes are TRBV12-3 or TRBV12-4 and TRBJ2-3; 8 bases map to TRBD2. The CDR3 has 13 residues. Trimming at V came to 11 bases and at J to 6 bases, leaving 10 bases not matched to a gene.

This clonotype has only a few counts. The rearrangement links TRBV3-1 to TRBJ1-1; TRBD1 is a possible D gene (6 bases). V gave up 4 bases and J gave up 3 bases, with 15 bases separating them. CDR3 length equals 15 residues. Germline V lookup: CDR1 LGHDT, CDR2 YNNKEL (reference sequence). The CDR3 sequence is CASSRSPTGYTEAFF. CDR3 coding DNA: TGTGCCAGCAGCCGTAGCCCGACAGGCTACACTGAAGCTTTCTTT.

The table lists this clonotype with a few counts. The chain couples TRBV12-3 or TRBV12-4 to TRBJ2-5; TRBD1 matches 8 bases. The CDR3 is 15 amino acids. V lost 6 bases to trimming and J lost 1 base; unmatched junction nucleotides: 7. The CDR3 spells CASRDDRGPQETQYF. The DNA of the CDR3 is TGTGCCAGCAGAGATGACAGGGGACCCCAAGAGACCCAGTACTTC.

This clonotype was seen only a few times. The J gene is TRBJ2-2, the V gene TRBV4-1; 11 positions agree with TRBD2. The V and J ends lost 1 base and 13 bases, in that order; junction bases with no gene match: 2. The germline V gene has CDR1 MGHRA and CDR2 YSYEKL. The CDR3 covers 13 residues. The CDR3 region is CASSQASGGRLFF. In nucleotides, the CDR3 is TGCGCCAGCAGCCAAGCTAGCGGGGGGAGGCTGTTTTTT.

This clonotype was seen at least ten times. The J gene is TRBJ2-5, the V gene TRBV7-9, with 8 bases lining up with TRBD1. In germline, CDR1 is SEHNR, CDR2 FQNEAQ (reference sequence). The CDR3 length is 15 residues. With V trimmed by 4 bases and J by 2 bases, 6 bases remained unmatched. The CDR3 protein is CASSSRQGRQETQYF. DNA of the CDR3: TGTGCCAGCAGCTCCCGACAGGGGAGGCAAGAGACCCAGTACTTC.

The sample holds a few counts of this clonotype. The chain combines TRBV12-3 or TRBV12-4 with TRBJ1-5; the D is unclear. The V end was cut by 3 bases, the J end by 4 bases, with 7 bases between. The CDR3 totals 13 residues. CDR3 in DNA: TGTGCCAGCAGTTTGTCGACTAATCAGCCCCAGCATTTT. Its protein product is CASSLSTNQPQHF.

The chain employs TRBV5-6 and TRBJ2-4; D possibly uses TRBD1 or TRBD2 (5 bases each). CDR1 SGHDT and CDR2 YYEEEE come from the germline V gene. The ends were cut back, 0 bases at V and 1 base at J, with 14 bases in the middle. This CDR3 is built from 17 residues. For the CDR3, the DNA is TGTGCCAGCAGCTTGGTGGGGGACGTCGGGGCCAAAAACATTCAGTACTTC. Translation: CASSLVGDVGAKNIQYF.

The chain has TRBV7-9 and TRBJ2-3, with D possibly being TRBD2 (7 bases). From germline, CDR1 is SEHNR and CDR2 FQNEAQ (reference sequence). V lost 8 bases and J lost 2, with 20 bases in between. This CDR3 has 16 amino acids. DNA for the CDR3: TGTGCCAGCTCCTCTCGGGGGGCATATAACACAGATACGCAGTATTTT. This translates into CASSSRGAYNTDTQYF.

This chain connects TRBV5-1 to TRBJ2-5; no definite D call. The length of the CDR3 is 17 residues. Per the germline V gene, CDR1 is SGHRS and CDR2 is YFSETQ. V was shortened by 0 bases and J by 0 bases, with 15 bases between the two germline ends. CDR3 sequence (DNA): TGCGCCAGCAGCTTGGGGATAGGGTCCCCGTACCAAGAGACCCAGTACTTC. Protein product: CASSLGIGSPYQETQYF.

Only a few counts were recorded for this clonotype. The J gene is TRBJ2-2, the V gene TRBV12-3 or TRBV12-4; no definite D call. This CDR3 contains 14 residues. V was trimmed by 0 bases and J by 6 bases, leaving 8 bases between them. DNA for the CDR3: TGTGCCAGCAGTTTAGCGCGCGTCGCCGGGGAGCTGTTTTTT. Its protein is CASSLARVAGELFF.

This clonotype was observed a single time. V and J are TRBV3-1 and TRBJ1-1; tentative D call: TRBD1 (6 bases). Per germline, CDR1 LGHDT and CDR2 YNNKEL (reference sequence). This CDR3 has 15 residues. Trimming left V 4 bases short and J 1 base short, with 13 bases between. The CDR3 DNA reads TGTGCCAGCAGCCCCGGACAGCCAGAGAACACTGAAGCTTTCTTT. Encoded protein: CASSPGQPENTEAFF.

This clonotype was seen a handful of times. V and J are TRBV20-1 and TRBJ2-7; D is possibly TRBD2 (6 bases). In germline, CDR1 is DFQATT, CDR2 SNEGSKA (reference sequence). Trimming stripped 0 bases from V and 6 bases from J, with 15 bases between. This CDR3 contains 14 residues. The CDR3 loop reads CSARDRSGGVEQYF. The CDR3 DNA sequence: TGCAGTGCTAGAGATCGCAGCGGAGGGGTCGAGCAGTACTTC.